This TCR beta chain was retrieved from a study of blood T cell repertoires in COVID-19. Looking at the study overall: T cells, B-cell-depleted T cells, or PBMCs supplied cDNA or gDNA.

V dropped 2 bases and J dropped 7; count of bases not matched to a gene: 11. Per the germline V gene, CDR1 is SGHTA and CDR2 is FQGNSA. This CDR3 has 17 amino acids. Per the study methods: Estimated nucleated cell counts came from reference gene primer amplification. The table came from immunoSEQ multiplex PCR; TCRdb's copy has only in-frame clones and leaves some out. V and J calls and clone size follow that table, whereas D and trimming were derived from the DNA. The sample lists roughly 100,000 clones; about 92% were seen once. This clonotype was obtained from an elderly woman in a cohort sampled during active COVID-19. The chain has TRBV7-2 and TRBJ2-3, with 11 bases that match TRBD2. Input material: peripheral blood. CDR3 sequence reads: CASSLTALAGGANTQYF. The CDR3 nucleotides are TGTGCCAGCAGCTTAACGGCCCTAGCGGGGGGCGCGAATACGCAGTATTTT.